The subject of this entry is one T cell receptor (beta chain). This CDR3 has 18 residues. CDR1 and CDR2 from the germline V gene are SGHRS and YFSETQ. The V segment lost 4 bases and the J segment 0 bases; nucleotides outside the gene matches: 8. The CDR3 regions of TCR beta were amplified from RNA transcripts. Primed by the HTBI set, a first-round RT-PCR was run on the TCR CDR3. MiXCR, run by TCRdb on the multiplex PCR reads, gives a single entry per CDR3 protein. Of 560,000 or so distinct CDR3 sequences in the sample, roughly 21% are singletons; the top ten hold over 45%. The data stem from a study of T cells in Graves' hyperthyroidism and ophthalmopathy. Ophthalmopathy patients all had a Clinical Activity Score of at least 3, a NOSPECS grade of at least 4 and disease under 3 months old.

The material sequenced was blood. This chain links TRBV5-1 with TRBJ2-6; TRBD2 aligns across 9 bases. The receptor comes from a man in his forties or fifties with Graves' ophthalmopathy. CDR3 nucleotides: TGCGCCAGCAGCCCCCGGACTAGCGCCTTCTCTGGGGCCAACGTCCTGACTTTC. Translated: CASSPRTSAFSGANVLTF.